The 3 T cell receptor beta chains in this list originate from one sample, sequenced in a study of blood T cell repertoires in COVID-19. Sequencing was performed with immunoSEQ multiplex PCR; in TCRdb, only in-frame clones are kept and a portion is missing. The sample carries 200,000 to 250,000 clones, 82% recorded once. Sequenced sample: peripheral blood. The origin of the receptors is an older woman with COVID-19, enrolled during active disease.

There are a few counts of this clone. V and J are TRBV7-2 and TRBJ2-1; no clear D gene. The V end was cut by 5 bases, the J end by 6 bases, with 14 bases between. The CDR3 extends over 14 amino acids. Germline CDR1 reads SGHTA; CDR2 reads FQGNSA. In DNA, the CDR3 is TGTGCCAGCAGCCTCACATACACCCCCAATGAGCAGTTCTTC. Its translation: CASSLTYTPNEQFF.

In this sample, this clone turned up once. The chain employs TRBV24-1 and TRBJ1-2; TRBD1 matches 8 bases. After removal of 5 bases from V and 8 bases from J, the junction contained 12 bases not matched to a gene. The CDR3 spans 15 residues. Germline-derived CDR1 and CDR2 are KGHDR and SFDVKD. The CDR3 loop is CATSGRSQGVLGYTF. The CDR3 region has the DNA TGTGCCACCAGTGGGCGGTCACAGGGGGTTCTCGGCTACACCTTC.

The chain uses TRBV18 and TRBJ2-7, with a possible D match to TRBD2 (5 bases). Between the trimmed V and J ends, which lost 0 bases and 6 bases, there was a span of 12 bases. CDR1 KGHSH and CDR2 LQKENI come from the germline V gene. This CDR3 contains 14 residues. CDR3 amino acids: CASSPPGDAREQYF. The DNA of the CDR3 is TGTGCCAGCTCACCACCGGGAGATGCTCGCGAGCAGTACTTC.